This entry concerns a single T cell receptor (beta chain). Antigen unknown. The CDR3 is 14 amino acids. CDR1 KGHSH and CDR2 LQKENI come from the germline V gene. V lost 3 bases and J 0 bases, leaving 8 bases between the germline ends. This sample is drawn from a study of graft-versus-host responses after intestinal transplantation. Study findings and constraints: Present in recipient marrow, GvH clones included some that appeared first in ileum or blood. The study associated peak circulating GvH clone levels with early post-transplant HvG declines.

Libraries were prepared by immunoSEQ multiplex PCR; TCRdb keeps only in-frame clonotypes and omits some of them. The sample contains about 73,000 clones, 90% of which appear only once. The sample in question was unstimulated CD8+ T cells sorted from spleen or lymph node cells, obtained before transplant. This TCR came from a human donor who was the organ donor for an intestinal transplant. The chain recombines TRBV18 with TRBJ1-1; a weak D match, TRBD1 (5 bases). CDR3 region: CASSPTEMNTEAFF. The CDR3 DNA reads TGTGCCAGCTCACCGACAGAGATGAACACTGAAGCTTTCTTT.